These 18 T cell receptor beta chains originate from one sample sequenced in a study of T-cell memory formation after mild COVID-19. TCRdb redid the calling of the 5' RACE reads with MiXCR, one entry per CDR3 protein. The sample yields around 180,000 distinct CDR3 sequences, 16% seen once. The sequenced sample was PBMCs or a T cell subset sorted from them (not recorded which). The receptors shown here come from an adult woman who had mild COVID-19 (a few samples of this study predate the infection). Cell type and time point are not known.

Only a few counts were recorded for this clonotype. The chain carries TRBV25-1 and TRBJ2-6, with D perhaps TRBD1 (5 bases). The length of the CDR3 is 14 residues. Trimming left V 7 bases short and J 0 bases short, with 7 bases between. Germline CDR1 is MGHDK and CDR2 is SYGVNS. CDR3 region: CASKGPSGANVLTF. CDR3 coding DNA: TGTGCCAGCAAGGGGCCCTCTGGGGCCAACGTCCTGACTTTC.

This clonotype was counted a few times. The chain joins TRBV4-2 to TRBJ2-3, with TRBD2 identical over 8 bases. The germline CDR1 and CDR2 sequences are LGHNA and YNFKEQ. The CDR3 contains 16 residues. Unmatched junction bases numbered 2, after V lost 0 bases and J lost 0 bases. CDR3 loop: CASSQDLAGSTDTQYF. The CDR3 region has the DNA TGTGCCAGCAGCCAAGACCTAGCGGGTAGCACAGATACGCAGTATTTT.

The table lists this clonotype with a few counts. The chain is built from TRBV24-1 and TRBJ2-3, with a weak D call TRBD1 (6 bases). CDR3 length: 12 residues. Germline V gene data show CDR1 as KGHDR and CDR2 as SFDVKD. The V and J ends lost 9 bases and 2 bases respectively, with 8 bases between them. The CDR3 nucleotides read TGTGCCACCGGACAGTTCACAGATACGCAGTATTTT. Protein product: CATGQFTDTQYF.

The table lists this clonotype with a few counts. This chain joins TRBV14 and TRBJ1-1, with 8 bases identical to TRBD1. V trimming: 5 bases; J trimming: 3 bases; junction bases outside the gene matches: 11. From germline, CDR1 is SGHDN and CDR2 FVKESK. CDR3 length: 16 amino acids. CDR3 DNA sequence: TGTGCCAGCAGCGCACGGACAGGGAATGTGTACACTGAAGCTTTCTTT. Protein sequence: CASSARTGNVYTEAFF.

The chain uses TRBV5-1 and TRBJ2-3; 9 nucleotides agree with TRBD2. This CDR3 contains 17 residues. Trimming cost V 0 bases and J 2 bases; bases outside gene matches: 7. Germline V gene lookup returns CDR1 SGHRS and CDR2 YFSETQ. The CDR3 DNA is TGCGCCAGCAGCTTGGGACCGACTAGCGGAGCCACAGATACGCAGTATTTT. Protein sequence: CASSLGPTSGATDTQYF.

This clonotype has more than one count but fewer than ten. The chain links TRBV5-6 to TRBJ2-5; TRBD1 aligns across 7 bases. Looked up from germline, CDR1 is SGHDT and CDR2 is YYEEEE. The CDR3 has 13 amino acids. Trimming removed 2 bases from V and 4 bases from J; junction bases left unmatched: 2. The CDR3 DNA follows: TGTGCCAGCAGCTTTCCAGGGGGAGAGACCCAGTACTTC. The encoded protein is CASSFPGGETQYF.

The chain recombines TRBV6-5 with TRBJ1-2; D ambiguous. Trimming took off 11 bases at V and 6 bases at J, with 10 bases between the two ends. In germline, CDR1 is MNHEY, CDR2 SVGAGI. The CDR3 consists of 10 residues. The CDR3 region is CAAGRDGYTF. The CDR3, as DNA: TGTGCCGCGGGGAGGGATGGCTACACCTTC.

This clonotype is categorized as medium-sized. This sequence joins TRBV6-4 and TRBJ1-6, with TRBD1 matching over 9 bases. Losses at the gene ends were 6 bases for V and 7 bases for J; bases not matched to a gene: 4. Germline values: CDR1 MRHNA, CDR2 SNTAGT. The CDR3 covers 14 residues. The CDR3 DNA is TGTGCCAGCAGCCCCGGACAGGGGAATTCACCCCTCCACTTT. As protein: CASSPGQGNSPLHF.

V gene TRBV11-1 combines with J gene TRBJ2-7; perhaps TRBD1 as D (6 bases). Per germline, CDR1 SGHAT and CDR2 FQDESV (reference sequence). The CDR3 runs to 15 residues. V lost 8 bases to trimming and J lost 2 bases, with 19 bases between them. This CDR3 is CASSPGAGPTYEQYF. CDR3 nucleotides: TGTGCCAGCTCCCCAGGGGCGGGTCCGACCTACGAGCAGTACTTC.

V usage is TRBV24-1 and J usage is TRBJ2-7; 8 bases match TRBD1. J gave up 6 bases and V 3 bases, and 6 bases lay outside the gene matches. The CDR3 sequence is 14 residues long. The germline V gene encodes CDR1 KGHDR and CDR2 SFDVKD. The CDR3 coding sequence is TGTGCCACCAGTGATGCCGGACAGGGTGGCGAGCAGTACTTC. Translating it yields CATSDAGQGGEQYF.

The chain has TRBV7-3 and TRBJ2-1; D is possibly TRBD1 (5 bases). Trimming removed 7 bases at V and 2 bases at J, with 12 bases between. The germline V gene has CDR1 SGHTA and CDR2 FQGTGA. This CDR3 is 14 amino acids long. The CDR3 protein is CASILTEPYNEQFF. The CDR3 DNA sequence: TGTGCCAGCATCCTGACAGAACCCTACAATGAGCAGTTCTTC.

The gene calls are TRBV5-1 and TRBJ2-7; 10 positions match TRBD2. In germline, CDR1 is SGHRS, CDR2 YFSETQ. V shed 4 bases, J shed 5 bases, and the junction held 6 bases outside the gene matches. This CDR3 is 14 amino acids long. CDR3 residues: CASSPGLAVDEQYF. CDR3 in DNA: TGCGCCAGCAGCCCAGGACTAGCGGTCGACGAGCAGTACTTC.

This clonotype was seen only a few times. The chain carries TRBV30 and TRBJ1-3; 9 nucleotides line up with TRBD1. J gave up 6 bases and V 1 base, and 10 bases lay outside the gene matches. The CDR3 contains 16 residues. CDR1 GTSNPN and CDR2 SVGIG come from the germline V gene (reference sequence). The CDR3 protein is CAWSDGLDRGTNTIYF. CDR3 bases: TGTGCCTGGAGTGATGGTCTGGACAGGGGAACAAACACCATATATTTT. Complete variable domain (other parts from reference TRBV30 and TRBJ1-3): SQTIHQWPATLVQPVGSPLSLECTVEGTSNPNLYWYRQAAGRGLQLLFYSVGIGQISSEVPQNLSASRPQDRQFILSSKKLLLSDSGFYLCAWSDGLDRGTNTIYFGEGSWLTVV.

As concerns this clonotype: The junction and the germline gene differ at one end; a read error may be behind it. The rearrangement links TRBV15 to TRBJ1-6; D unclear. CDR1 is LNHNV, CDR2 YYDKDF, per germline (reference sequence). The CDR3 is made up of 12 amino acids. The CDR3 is CATSRDGRTPSF. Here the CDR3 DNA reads TGTGCCACCAGCAGAGATGGGAGGACTCCGAGCTTT.

The CDR3 reads CASSQGVGGSQETQYF. CDR3 coding DNA: TGCGCCAGCAGCCAAGGAGTAGGGGGATCACAAGAGACCCAGTACTTC. The chain joins TRBV4-3 to TRBJ2-5, with D possibly being TRBD1 (6 bases). The germline V gene encodes CDR1 LGHNA and CDR2 YSLEER. The V end lost 1 base, the J end lost 2 bases, and 14 bases lay between the germline ends. The CDR3 consists of 16 residues.

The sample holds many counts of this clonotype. CDR3 nucleotides: TGTGCCAGCAGCCGAGTCCAAGAGACCCAGTACTTC. It translates to CASSRVQETQYF. This chain uses TRBV3-1 with TRBJ2-5; no reliable D call. The CDR3 runs 12 residues. CDR1 is LGHDT and CDR2 is YNNKEL in the germline V gene (reference sequence). The germline V and J ends were trimmed by 4 bases and 1 base, with 4 bases remaining between them.

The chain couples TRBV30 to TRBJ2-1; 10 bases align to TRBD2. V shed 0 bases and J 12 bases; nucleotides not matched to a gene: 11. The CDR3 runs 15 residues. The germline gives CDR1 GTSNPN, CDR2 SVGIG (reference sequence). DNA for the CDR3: TGTGCCTGGAGTGTGGTAAGCGGGAGGGCGTCAGGGCAGTTCTTC. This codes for CAWSVVSGRASGQFF. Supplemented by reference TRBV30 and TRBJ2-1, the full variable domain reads SQTIHQWPATLVQPVGSPLSLECTVEGTSNPNLYWYRQAAGRGLQLLFYSVGIGQISSEVPQNLSASRPQDRQFILSSKKLLLSDSGFYLCAWSVVSGRASGQFFGPGTRLTVL.

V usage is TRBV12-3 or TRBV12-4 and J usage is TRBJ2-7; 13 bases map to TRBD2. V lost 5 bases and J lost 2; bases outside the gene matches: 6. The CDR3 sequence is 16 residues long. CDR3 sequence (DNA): TGTGCCAGCAGTCTCGGACTAGCGGGAGCTACCTACGAGCAGTACTTC. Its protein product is CASSLGLAGATYEQYF.